Below, one T cell receptor beta chain is given with its context. The antigen is undetermined. This record belongs to a study of cytomegalovirus exposure and HLA in healthy donors. Study-wide context: Drawn from HLA-typed donors, some 80 million unique TCRs were held in an early data release. General observations from the study: Presence/absence analysis assumed near-uniform sequencing depth across donors. The study flagged about 150 TCR beta chains as cytomegalovirus-associated. The sole available immune exposure information was CMV serostatus.

V was clipped by 4 bases and J by 5 bases; unmatched bases: 7. The CDR3 contains 15 residues. The germline V gene has CDR1 SGDLS and CDR2 YYNGEE. Primers included in the PCR were 60 Vbeta and 13 Jbeta primers. TCRdb keeps only in-frame clones here, not all; method: immunoSEQ multiplex PCR. The sample includes 180,000 or so clones, 75% to 90% of them seen just once. The TCR was taken from a woman aged 50 to 60 in good health and CMV-seropositive. Sequencing was done on a sample of PBMCs. The chain joins TRBV9 to TRBJ1-4, with TRBD1 matching over 8 bases. CDR3 DNA sequence: TGTGCCAGCAGCCCCGGCGGACAGGGAAATGAAAAACTGTTTTTT. Protein product: CASSPGGQGNEKLFF.